This T cell receptor beta chain emerged from a study of control samples from healthy donors and cancer patients. Only one count was recorded for this clone. Method: immunoSEQ multiplex PCR; TCRdb's copy keeps in-frame clones and lacks some. The table records 110,000 to 150,000 clones, 85% to 95% of them present only once. This CDR3 comprises 16 residues. Trimming took off 6 bases at V and 0 bases at J, with 18 bases between the two ends. Germline V lookup: CDR1 MDHEN, CDR2 SYDVKM. The sequenced sample was blood. The J gene is TRBJ2-7, the V gene TRBV28; D possibly corresponds to TRBD2 (7 bases). The receptor comes from a man in his forties or fifties in good health. CDR3 region: CASRSRGRGSSYEQYF. CDR3 nucleotide sequence: TGTGCCAGCAGGTCCCGGGGGCGGGGGTCCTCCTACGAGCAGTACTTC.